These 22 T cell receptor beta chains share one sample of origin, sequenced in a study of blood T cell repertoires in COVID-19 (dated by TCRdb to 2020 to 2022). The library was generated by the immunoSEQ multiplex PCR assay. The clones in this table, taken by TCRdb from immuneACCESS, are in-frame only. Not every clone is retained; where verified, under half of the shortfall comes from an unresolved V gene, and the cause of the rest is unknown. The sample records fewer than 350,000 clones, roughly 90% of which are singletons. Approximately 4.6% of the sample is in the top ten clones. Sequences were obtained from peripheral blood. The receptors derive from a man aged 35-49 years with acute or convalescent COVID-19.

The V gene is TRBV24-1, the J gene TRBJ1-2, with unresolved D. The CDR3 length is 14 residues. Germline CDR1 and CDR2: KGHDR and SFDVKD. Trimming took 1 base from V and 5 from J, leaving 10 bases between them. CDR3: CATSDFNTGYGYTF. The DNA for the CDR3 is TGTGCCACCAGTGATTTCAACACGGGGTATGGCTACACCTTC.

On this clone itself: This sample also contains other DNA sequences that code for the same CDR3. V usage is TRBV27 and J usage is TRBJ2-1; 9 nucleotides match TRBD1. This CDR3 is built from 13 residues. V trimming: 8 bases; J trimming: 4 bases; junction bases outside the gene matches: 3. Germline V CDR1 and CDR2: MNHEY, SMNVEV (reference sequence). The CDR3 nucleotides are TGTGCCAGCGGGGGACAGGGTTACAATGAGCAGTTCTTC. This encodes CASGGQGYNEQFF.

In DNA form, the CDR3 reads TGTGCCACCCGGGGACAGACTGAAGCTTTCTTT. Translated, it gives CATRGQTEAFF. The chain employs TRBV24-1 and TRBJ1-1, with TRBD1 matching over 7 bases. J lost 5 bases, V lost 9 bases, and 2 bases had no gene match. Germline CDR1 and CDR2: KGHDR and SFDVKD. The length of the CDR3 is 11 residues.

The DNA of the CDR3 is TGTGCCAGCAGCTACCGGGACAGGCGCCAAGAGACCCAGTACTTC. As protein: CASSYRDRRQETQYF. This chain uses TRBV5-5 with TRBJ2-5, with 8 bases matching TRBD1. J gave up 1 base and V 3 bases, and 5 bases lay outside the gene matches. Germline-derived CDR1 and CDR2 are SGHKS and YYEKEE (reference sequence). The CDR3 is made up of 15 amino acids.

This clone showed up just once. In nucleotides, the CDR3 is TGTGCCACCAGTGAGTCGACAGGACTGGGGCTTTGGGACACCGGGGAGCTGTTTTTT. As protein: CATSESTGLGLWDTGELFF. J is TRBJ2-2 and V is TRBV24-1; a possible D gene is TRBD1 (6 bases). This CDR3 has 19 amino acids. The germline gives CDR1 KGHDR, CDR2 SFDVKD. The V and J ends lost 4 bases and 3 bases respectively, with 23 bases between them.

This clone appeared once. V usage is TRBV2 and J usage is TRBJ2-1, with TRBD2 identical over 13 bases. V was pared by 7 bases and J by 9 bases, with 9 bases of the junction left unmatched. This CDR3 has 15 residues. Germline values: CDR1 SNHLY, CDR2 FYNNEI. The CDR3 spells CASILLAGGPGEQFF. CDR3 sequence (DNA): TGTGCCAGCATTCTACTAGCGGGGGGGCCAGGTGAGCAGTTCTTC.

V gene TRBV6-4 combines with J gene TRBJ2-1; TRBD1 is a possible D gene (5 bases). The CDR3 loop spans 12 amino acids. Trimming left V 3 bases short and J 13 bases short, with 13 bases between. Germline CDR1 MRHNA, CDR2 SNTAGT. This chain's CDR3 is CASSDVVGEQFF. The CDR3 DNA follows: TGTGCCAGCAGTGATGTGGTAGGGGAACAGTTCTTC.

V usage is TRBV7-9 and J usage is TRBJ2-4, with 7 bases that match TRBD1. The CDR3 length is 14 residues. J lost 3 bases, V lost 6 bases, and 5 bases had no gene match. CDR1 SEHNR and CDR2 FQNEAQ come from the germline V gene (reference sequence). The CDR3 sequence: CASSDRDSKNIQYF. In DNA form, the CDR3 reads TGTGCCAGCAGTGACAGGGATAGCAAAAACATTCAGTACTTC.

The sample holds one count of this clone. V is TRBV27 and J is TRBJ1-2; D unresolved. Between the trimmed V and J ends, which lost 3 bases and 3 bases, there was a span of 11 bases. CDR1 is MNHEY, CDR2 SMNVEV, per germline (reference sequence). The CDR3 sequence is 14 residues long. DNA of the CDR3: TGTGCCAGCAGTTTCAAATGGCCTTACTATGGCTACACCTTC. Its protein product is CASSFKWPYYGYTF.

The CDR3: CATATSGVGDTQYF. CDR3 sequence (DNA): TGCGCCACCGCGACTAGCGGGGTGGGAGATACGCAGTATTTT. The chain is built from TRBV5-1 and TRBJ2-3, with 11 nucleotides matching TRBD2. Trimming took 9 bases from V and 5 from J; bases not matched to a gene: 8. Per germline, CDR1 SGHRS and CDR2 YFSETQ. The length of the CDR3 is 14 residues.

This chain links TRBV6-5 with TRBJ2-7; the D gene is possibly TRBD1 (6 bases). The V gene lost 6 bases and the J gene lost 3 bases, with 15 bases spanning the gap. The germline V gene has CDR1 MNHEY and CDR2 SVGAGI. This CDR3 spans 14 amino acids. The CDR3 is CASSWGRGFYEQYF. The CDR3 nucleotides read TGTGCCAGCAGCTGGGGCAGGGGTTTCTACGAGCAGTACTTC.

The chain couples TRBV10-3 to TRBJ1-1; D not resolved. There are 13 residues in the CDR3. Germline V CDR1 and CDR2: ENHRY, SYGVKD. Trimming cost V 2 bases and J 5 bases, with 9 bases left between them. CDR3 amino acids: CAISERGDTEAFF. CDR3 in DNA: TGTGCCATCAGTGAGCGGGGTGATACTGAAGCTTTCTTT.

This chain connects TRBV18 to TRBJ1-2, with no clear D. Trimming left V 4 bases short and J 10 bases short, with 16 bases between. CDR3 length: 13 amino acids. Looked up from germline, CDR1 is KGHSH and CDR2 is LQKENI. The CDR3 here is CASSLFSNRDYTF. The DNA for the CDR3 is TGTGCCAGCTCACTGTTTTCGAACCGCGACTACACCTTC.

The chain couples TRBV24-1 to TRBJ1-2, with D tentatively TRBD1 (6 bases). With 5 bases removed from V and 5 bases from J, the gap between germline ends came to 17 bases. This CDR3 has 15 amino acids. The germline gives CDR1 KGHDR, CDR2 SFDVKD. CDR3 nucleotide sequence: TGTGCCACCAGTGGTGGGGGAGTCAGGGGATATGGCTACACCTTC. This translates into CATSGGGVRGYGYTF.

V is TRBV7-8 and J is TRBJ1-2; D unresolved. Germline lookup yields CDR1 SGHVS and CDR2 FQNEAQ. The CDR3 runs 12 residues. V lost 2 bases and J 4 bases, leaving 5 bases between the germline ends. The DNA for the CDR3 is TGTGCCAGCAGCTTAACCAGCTATGGCTACACCTTC. It is translated as CASSLTSYGYTF.

The J gene is TRBJ2-1, the V gene TRBV24-1; D is ambiguous. CDR3 size: 14 residues. Deletions cut 1 base from V and 7 bases from J, with 10 bases between. In germline, CDR1 is KGHDR, CDR2 SFDVKD. Here the CDR3 reads CATSDLAGSNEQFF. CDR3 DNA sequence: TGTGCCACCAGTGATTTAGCAGGCTCTAATGAGCAGTTCTTC.

V is TRBV5-5 and J is TRBJ2-7; 12 bases align to TRBD2. The CDR3 covers 14 residues. V lost 4 bases to trimming and J lost 6 bases; unmatched junction nucleotides: 5. Germline CDR1 and CDR2: SGHKS and YYEKEE (reference sequence). DNA of the CDR3: TGTGCCAGCAGCGACACTAGCGGGGGGCCCGAGCAGTACTTC. This gives the protein CASSDTSGGPEQYF.

The chain joins TRBV30 to TRBJ2-2; TRBD1 matches at 9 bases. This CDR3 contains 15 residues. Germline V CDR1 and CDR2: GTSNPN, SVGIG (reference sequence). Trimming took 3 bases from V and 3 from J; bases not matched to a gene: 5. The CDR3 loop reads CAWRTGTGYTGELFF. CDR3 DNA: TGTGCCTGGAGGACGGGGACAGGGTACACCGGGGAGCTGTTTTTT. Looking up the rest from reference TRBV30 and TRBJ2-2 gives the full variable domain: SQTIHQWPATLVQPVGSPLSLECTVEGTSNPNLYWYRQAAGRGLQLLFYSVGIGQISSEVPQNLSASRPQDRQFILSSKKLLLSDSGFYLCAWRTGTGYTGELFFGEGSRLTVL.

V gene TRBV7-7 combines with J gene TRBJ2-5; a possible D gene is TRBD1 (6 bases). Per germline, CDR1 SSHAT and CDR2 FNYEAQ (reference sequence). The CDR3 runs 14 residues. V was cut by 4 bases and J by 2 bases, with 11 bases left in between. CDR3 amino acids: CASSSRQDQETQYF. The CDR3 DNA reads as TGTGCCAGCAGCTCGAGACAGGATCAAGAGACCCAGTACTTC.

The rearrangement joins TRBV6-5 to TRBJ1-1; the D gene is possibly TRBD1 (6 bases). CDR3 length: 12 residues. V dropped 7 bases and J dropped 4 bases, with 10 bases sitting between them. Looked up from germline, CDR1 is MNHEY and CDR2 is SVGAGI. CDR3 in amino acids: CASMGALTEAFF. CDR3 sequence (DNA): TGTGCCAGCATGGGGGCCCTCACTGAAGCTTTCTTT.

This clone was detected only once. V and J are TRBV7-8 and TRBJ2-2; the match to TRBD2 covers 7 bases. Unmatched junction bases numbered 6, after V lost 2 bases and J lost 6 bases. Germline V CDR1 and CDR2: SGHVS, FQNEAQ. This CDR3 is 15 amino acids long. The CDR3 sequence: CASSLLAVTAGELFF. The CDR3 nucleotides read TGTGCCAGCAGCTTACTAGCGGTGACGGCCGGGGAGCTGTTTTTT. Looking up the rest from reference TRBV7-8 and TRBJ2-2 gives the full variable domain: GAGVSQSPRYKVAKRGQDVALRCDPISGHVSLFWYQQALGQGPEFLTYFQNEAQLDKSGLPSDRFFAERPEGSVSTLKIQRTQQEDSAVYLCASSLLAVTAGELFFGEGSRLTVL.

The chain recombines TRBV10-3 with TRBJ1-6, with D unclear. Germline V CDR1 and CDR2: ENHRY, SYGVKD. The CDR3 has 13 residues. Trimming took off 6 bases at V and 6 bases at J, with 9 bases between the two ends. The CDR3 region has the DNA TGTGCCATCAGCATTAGTGGTAATTCACCCCTCCACTTT. Residues: CAISISGNSPLHF.